Here is one TCR beta chain with its context. Its antigen remains undetermined. No base quality values were provided; no much bigger clone lies one nucleotide off. All patients had node-negative disease on CT and PET/CT, and none had a history of other malignancies or had previously received chemotherapy or radiotherapy. About 6.3 milliliters of peripheral venous blood were drawn into EDTA tubes at each of two time points. PBMCs were isolated by Ficoll-Paque Plus density-gradient centrifugation. Samples were stored at -80°C immediately after collection until analysis. The germline ends are 10 bases apart after V is trimmed by 4 bases and J by 3 bases. Looking up the germline V gene (reference sequence) yields CDR1 SEHNR and CDR2 FQNEAQ. Spanning cysteine to phenylalanine, the CDR3 consists of 13 amino acids. Of the read, only the CDR3 DNA is kept; its 39 bases are in frame from base 1. Two rounds of multiplex PCR were performed to amplify the TCR beta CDR3 region from genomic DNA. In the first PCR round, primers specific to each TRBV and TRBJ gene were used, and the primer sequences were filed in Chinese patent CN105087789A. Universal primers were used in the second PCR round. The Roche High Pure PCR Template Preparation Kit was used to extract genomic DNA from the frozen PBMCs. Libraries were sequenced paired-end with 151 bp reads on an Illumina HiSeq 3000. On the study's bioinformatics: Raw reads lacking the multiplex PCR primer sequences were removed with CutAdapt. High-quality paired reads were merged into contigs with PEAR. MiXCR assigned TRB V, D and J gene segments to each contig by aligning to reference sequences. To remove sequencing errors, CDR3 sequences were clustered according to base quality and sequence similarity. Diversity was measured as Shannon entropy normalized by the natural log of productive TCR sequence number. Clonality was defined as one minus Shannon entropy divided by the natural log of the number of unique clonotypes. The Youden index of ROC curves was used to select progression-free survival cut-offs for repertoire metrics, and analyses were performed in R 3.5.3. Through fastp at Q25 and MiXCR, TCRdb rebuilt clones from the public reads, retaining in-frame beta chains. Entries that share a CDR3 protein sequence are merged under the most common genes and DNA. The V and J calls reflect TCRdb's pipeline rather than the authors' work. Counted in this sample were about 27,000 distinct CDR3 sequences; around 32% of them appeared once. The biggest ten clones account for roughly 33% of the sample.

The data were obtained in a study of prognosis after radiotherapy for stage I lung cancer listed by TCRdb under 2021. A note on the overall study: Between early 2018 and January 2019, nineteen stage I NSCLC patients were enrolled in Nanjing, China. Newly diagnosed primary stage I lung tumors were present in 14 to 15 patients, and oligometastatic NSCLC after surgical resection of the primary tumor was present in four or five patients. All patients were regarded as medically inoperable, because of comorbidities in about eleven patients and refusal of surgery in roughly seven patients. The cohort included more than 10 men and several women, with a median age of almost 75 years and a range of roughly 50 to 85 years. Tumor histology was squamous cell carcinoma in over 5 patients and adenocarcinoma in about a dozen. Image-guided IMRT or VMAT was used to deliver SBRT in 3 to 5 fractions at a biologically effective dose of at least 100 Gy. SBRT was not combined with any concurrent therapy in any patient. About 20% of the 19 patients developed distant metastases after SBRT, at a median of around 7 months; the other 15 showed no significant progression. The study profiled peripheral blood TCR beta repertoires from stage I NSCLC patients before and after stereotactic body radiotherapy and related them to distant failure. The study sequenced 38 blood samples from 19 patients, one before and one after SBRT per patient.

On the study overall, not on this receptor specifically: Limitations of the study included a small cohort and short follow-up, and the study findings need independent validation. No determination of tumor specificity was made for expanded TCR clones. A decrease in unique TCR clone counts was observed after SBRT (median roughly 10,000 before versus fewer than 8,000 after; Wilcoxon paired P=0.011). Post-SBRT Shannon entropy and its change from baseline were lower in patients who developed distant metastases; baseline Shannon entropy was not associated with metastases. Differences by metastasis status were reportedly seen in TRBV and TRBJ usage frequencies, involving two V genes at baseline and, after SBRT, roughly ten V genes and two J genes. None of the reported P values were adjusted for multiple comparisons.

The sample in question was PBMCs, obtained before or after stereotactic body radiation therapy (not recorded which). The TCR was taken from a donor aged 50 or older with non-small cell lung cancer. In this chain, TRBV7-9 is recombined with TRBJ2-7; the D gene is possibly TRBD1, with 7 bases matching. The CDR3 amino acid sequence is: CASSSGGNYEQYF. The bases read TGTGCCAGCAGCTCAGGGGGGAACTACGAGCAGTACTTC.